The next 32 T cell receptor beta chains were all read from a single sample in a study of blood T cell repertoires in COVID-19. Produced via immunoSEQ multiplex PCR; TCRdb's table is partial and in-frame only. The table includes some 250,000 clones, 70% to 90% detected once. Sequenced input: peripheral blood. These TCRs come from a woman aged 30 to 39 with acute or convalescent COVID-19.

This rearrangement joins TRBV7-2 to TRBJ1-5; 7 bases match TRBD1. V lost 1 base and J lost 2; bases outside the gene matches: 5. CDR3 length equals 16 residues. In germline, CDR1 is SGHTA, CDR2 FQGNSA. CDR3 bases: TGTGCCAGCAGCTTAGGCAGGGGGATGGGCAATCAGCCCCAGCATTTT. This translates into CASSLGRGMGNQPQHF.

The chain carries TRBV27 and TRBJ2-7; D may be TRBD1 (5 bases). The germline CDR1 and CDR2 sequences are MNHEY and SMNVEV (reference sequence). Trimming removed 5 bases at V and 4 bases at J, with 12 bases between. The CDR3 totals 13 residues. CDR3 amino acids: CASSLSGNYEQYF. The CDR3 coding sequence is TGTGCCAGCAGTCTCTCAGGGAATTACGAGCAGTACTTC.

This clone was recorded only once. A read error may account for a junction end that differs from germline. J is TRBJ1-2 and V is TRBV6-1, with 7 bases aligning to TRBD1. Germline V gene sequence: CDR1 MNHNS, CDR2 SASEGT. The CDR3 runs 12 residues. CDR3 sequence reads: CASIEDRAGYTF. The CDR3 DNA follows: TGTGCCAGCATTGAAGACAGGGCGGGCTACACCTTC.

The genes are TRBV11-3 and TRBJ2-4; TRBD2 matches at 7 bases. CDR1 is SGHNT and CDR2 is YENEEA in the germline V gene. Trimming at V came to 4 bases and at J to 7 bases, leaving 16 bases not matched to a gene. CDR3 size: 17 residues. The CDR3 coding sequence is TGTGCCAGCAGCTCTCGAGGGTTGTTTTTGGGGGGGAACATTCAGTACTTC. This sequence encodes CASSSRGLFLGGNIQYF.

This clone was detected only once. The J gene is TRBJ2-1, the V gene TRBV7-9, with 14 positions matching TRBD2. Germline CDR1 reads SEHNR; CDR2 reads FQNEAQ (reference sequence). The CDR3 sequence is 18 residues long. J lost 2 bases, V lost 1 base, and 4 bases had no gene match. The DNA for the CDR3 is TGTGCCAGCAGCTTAGAGACGACTAGCGGGAGGGCCTACAATGAGCAGTTCTTC. The encoded protein is CASSLETTSGRAYNEQFF.

The gene calls are TRBV14 and TRBJ1-2; 8 bases fit TRBD1. CDR1 SGHDN and CDR2 FVKESK come from the germline V gene. The trim removed 3 bases at V and 8 bases at J, leaving 8 bases unmatched. CDR3 size: 14 residues. The CDR3 loop reads CASSQLTTGEGYTF. The CDR3 nucleotides read TGTGCCAGCAGCCAGCTAACGACAGGGGAAGGCTACACCTTC.

The rearrangement uses TRBV29-1 and TRBJ2-2, with D unresolved. The CDR3 has 13 amino acids. V dropped 4 bases and J dropped 2 bases, with 8 bases sitting between them. Germline V CDR1 and CDR2: SQVTM, ANQGSEA. The CDR3 loop reads CSVVRGNTGELFF. The CDR3 DNA reads TGCAGCGTTGTGAGAGGTAACACCGGGGAGCTGTTTTTT.

The chain joins TRBV13 to TRBJ2-1; 7 bases match TRBD2. The V gene's germline CDR1 is PRHDT and CDR2 FYEKMQ (reference sequence). The CDR3 has 15 amino acids. J was trimmed by 4 bases and V by 4 bases; bases with no gene match: 7. CDR3 DNA sequence: TGTGCCAGCAGCTACCCATCGGGAGGTTACAATGAGCAGTTCTTC. Translated: CASSYPSGGYNEQFF. Looking up the rest from reference TRBV13 and TRBJ2-1 gives the full variable domain: AAGVIQSPRHLIKEKRETATLKCYPIPRHDTVYWYQQGPGQDPQFLISFYEKMQSDKGSIPDRFSAQQFSDYHSELNMSSLELGDSALYFCASSYPSGGYNEQFFGPGTRLTVL.

This rearrangement joins TRBV5-4 to TRBJ1-1; 9 nucleotides agree with TRBD1. The CDR3 consists of 18 residues. Looked up from germline, CDR1 is SGHNT and CDR2 is YYREEE (reference sequence). Trimming at V came to 2 bases and at J to 1 base, leaving 12 bases not matched to a gene. The CDR3 sequence: CASSFPNRGQGRNTEAFF. CDR3 DNA: TGTGCCAGCAGCTTCCCGAACAGGGGGCAGGGGAGGAACACTGAAGCTTTCTTT.

The chain uses TRBV9 and TRBJ2-4; 8 bases are a match to TRBD1. Germline CDR1 SGDLS, CDR2 YYNGEE. The V and J ends lost 3 bases and 3 bases, in that order; junction bases with no gene match: 5. The CDR3 extends over 15 amino acids. The CDR3 is CASSAGTGDKNIQYF. CDR3 nucleotides: TGTGCCAGCAGCGCAGGGACAGGTGACAAAAACATTCAGTACTTC.

The V gene is TRBV9, the J gene TRBJ2-1; D possibly corresponds to TRBD2 (5 bases). Germline loops: CDR1 SGDLS, CDR2 YYNGEE. V dropped 7 bases and J dropped 2 bases, with 16 bases sitting between them. There are 15 residues in the CDR3. The CDR3 DNA is TGTGCCAGCGCCCCCTCGGGGTCTCCCTACAATGAGCAGTTCTTC. Its translation is CASAPSGSPYNEQFF.

The V call is TRBV14, the J call TRBJ1-1, with a weak D call TRBD1 (6 bases). Trimming left V 0 bases short and J 11 bases short, with 13 bases between. Germline V lookup: CDR1 SGHDN, CDR2 FVKESK. The CDR3 extends over 13 amino acids. The CDR3 sequence is CASSQDHRVGAFF. CDR3 sequence (DNA): TGTGCCAGCAGCCAAGATCACAGGGTCGGGGCTTTCTTT.

The gene calls are TRBV4-3 and TRBJ1-2, with D perhaps TRBD1 (6 bases). The CDR3 extends over 17 amino acids. V was pared by 1 base and J by 6 bases, with 21 bases between. Germline V gives CDR1 LGHNA, CDR2 YSLEER. DNA of the CDR3: TGCGCCAGCAGCCAAGCCGCCATTTCAGGGGCGAGTGATGGCTACACCTTC. This gives the protein CASSQAAISGASDGYTF.

This clone was detected once. This chain uses TRBV6-2 or TRBV6-3 with TRBJ2-1; possible D gene TRBD2, 5 bases. CDR1 is MNHEY and CDR2 is SVGEGT in the germline V gene. The CDR3 runs 18 residues. The V end was cut by 3 bases, the J end by 4 bases, with 22 bases between. CDR3 region: CASSYPGSSFLQYNEQFF. Here the CDR3 DNA reads TGTGCCAGCAGTTATCCTGGTTCTAGCTTCCTTCAATACAATGAGCAGTTCTTC.

The rearrangement uses TRBV7-9 and TRBJ2-5; TRBD2 aligns across 16 bases. Germline CDR1 SEHNR, CDR2 FQNEAQ (reference sequence). This CDR3 region has 16 residues. V shed 5 bases, J shed 5 bases, and the junction held 5 bases outside the gene matches. In DNA form, the CDR3 reads TGTGCCAGCAGCGGGACTAGCGGGAGGGCCGCGGAGACCCAGTACTTC. Its translation: CASSGTSGRAAETQYF.

V gene TRBV30 combines with J gene TRBJ1-1; D is undetermined. The V and J ends lost 3 bases and 1 base respectively, with 6 bases between them. CDR3 length: 12 residues. Germline V gene sequence: CDR1 GTSNPN, CDR2 SVGIG (reference sequence). The CDR3 loop is CAWRRQNTEAFF. The CDR3 DNA reads as TGTGCCTGGAGACGACAGAACACTGAAGCTTTCTTT. Together with reference TRBV30 and TRBJ1-1, the CDR3 gives the full variable domain: SQTIHQWPATLVQPVGSPLSLECTVEGTSNPNLYWYRQAAGRGLQLLFYSVGIGQISSEVPQNLSASRPQDRQFILSSKKLLLSDSGFYLCAWRRQNTEAFFGQGTRLTVV.

The V and J genes are TRBV6-2 or TRBV6-3 and TRBJ2-7, with no clear D. The CDR3 spans 12 residues. Germline V gene sequence: CDR1 MNHEY, CDR2 SVGEGT. Trimming left V 4 bases short and J 2 bases short, with 6 bases between. Here the CDR3 DNA reads TGTGCCAGCAGTTCCCTTACCTACGAGCAGTACTTC. Translation gives CASSSLTYEQYF.

CDR3 in DNA: TGTGCCAGTAGTAAAGAGACAGGGGGCGTGTCAGGGAGCAATCAGCCCCAGCATTTT. It specifies CASSKETGGVSGSNQPQHF. This chain connects TRBV19 to TRBJ1-5; 10 positions match TRBD1. The V gene end was trimmed by 4 bases and the J gene end by 1 base; junction bases not matched to a gene: 13. This CDR3 is built from 19 residues. The germline gives CDR1 LNHDA, CDR2 SQIVND (reference sequence).

The chain recombines TRBV18 with TRBJ2-3; D is unresolved. There are 13 residues in the CDR3. V shed 2 bases and J shed 3 bases, with 6 bases lying between them. Germline CDR1 reads KGHSH; CDR2 reads LQKENI. DNA of the CDR3: TGTGCCAGCTCACCAACGGAGACAGATACGCAGTATTTT. Translated, it gives CASSPTETDTQYF. The full variable domain, rest sourced from reference TRBV18 and TRBJ2-3, is NAGVMQNPRHLVRRRGQEARLRCSPMKGHSHVYWYRQLPEEGLKFMVYLQKENIIDESGMPKERFSAEFPKEGPSILRIQQVVRGDSAAYFCASSPTETDTQYFGPGTRLTVL.

The chain couples TRBV7-9 to TRBJ1-2, with D unresolved. CDR3 size: 13 residues. Germline V gives CDR1 SEHNR, CDR2 FQNEAQ (reference sequence). Trimming left V 5 bases short and J 4 bases short, with 11 bases between. The CDR3 loop is CASSQTRGYGYTF. In DNA, the CDR3 is TGTGCCAGCAGCCAGACACGGGGCTATGGCTACACCTTC.

The V gene is TRBV11-3, the J gene TRBJ2-3; 8 bases align to TRBD2. Germline CDR1 SGHNT, CDR2 YENEEA. V shed 2 bases, J shed 4 bases, and the junction held 5 bases outside the gene matches. The CDR3 contains 15 residues. CDR3 bases: TGTGCCAGCAGCTTATCGGGAGGGCGGGCAGATACGCAGTATTTT. This sequence encodes CASSLSGGRADTQYF.

The sample holds a few counts of this clone. The chain couples TRBV24-1 to TRBJ2-2; possible D gene TRBD1, 7 bases. Germline CDR1 reads KGHDR; CDR2 reads SFDVKD. The CDR3 covers 14 residues. V lost 8 bases, J lost 4 bases, and 13 bases lay in between. The CDR3 coding sequence is TGTGCCACCAAGGGGCAGGGGGGCACCGGGGAGCTGTTTTTT. Translated, it gives CATKGQGGTGELFF.

The rearrangement links TRBV21-1 to TRBJ2-5; TRBD2, the D gene given by the table, was not confirmed from the DNA. TRBV21-1 is marked as a pseudogene. The CDR3 has 15 residues. This chain's CDR3 is CASSTTSSGWETQYF. The CDR3 DNA reads TGTGCCAGCAGCACCACTAGCTCAGGTTGGGAGACCCAGTACTTC.

V usage is TRBV27 and J usage is TRBJ1-1; tentative D call: TRBD1 (6 bases). This CDR3 region has 13 residues. The V and J ends lost 1 base and 7 bases respectively, with 10 bases between them. Looked up from germline, CDR1 is MNHEY and CDR2 is SMNVEV (reference sequence). CDR3 nucleotides: TGTGCCAGCAGTTTATTGGGGGCCAGTGAAGCTTTCTTT. Encoded protein: CASSLLGASEAFF.

Here the CDR3 reads CASSLALAGVTGELFF. The CDR3 nucleotides are TGTGCCAGCAGCTTAGCCCTAGCGGGGGTCACCGGGGAGCTGTTTTTT. The rearrangement uses TRBV11-3 and TRBJ2-2, with 10 bases fitting TRBD2. The germline gives CDR1 SGHNT, CDR2 YENEEA. The V and J ends lost 1 base and 4 bases, in that order; junction bases with no gene match: 3. The CDR3 is 16 residues long.

A single count supports this clone. The chain has TRBV7-6 and TRBJ2-7; perhaps TRBD2 as D (6 bases). V was pared by 5 bases and J by 2 bases, with 13 bases between. Germline V gene sequence: CDR1 SGHVS, CDR2 FNYEAQ. This CDR3 has 14 residues. Written as DNA, the CDR3 is TGTGCCAGCAGCCAATTAGCGGCCACCTACGAGCAGTACTTC. This codes for CASSQLAATYEQYF.

The rearrangement joins TRBV20-1 to TRBJ2-7, with 9 nucleotides matching TRBD2. Unmatched junction bases numbered 9, after V lost 3 bases and J lost 3 bases. CDR3 length equals 15 residues. Germline V lookup: CDR1 DFQATT, CDR2 SNEGSKA (reference sequence). The CDR3 sequence is CSASDLAGGVYEQYF. CDR3 coding DNA: TGCAGTGCTAGTGATCTGGCGGGAGGGGTCTACGAGCAGTACTTC.

The chain links TRBV30 to TRBJ2-1; 10 nucleotides align to TRBD1. The germline CDR1 and CDR2 sequences are GTSNPN and SVGIG (reference sequence). V lost 3 bases, J lost 2 bases, and 4 bases stayed unmatched. This CDR3 has 15 amino acids. The CDR3 is CAWRIGQGAYNEQFF. CDR3 coding DNA: TGTGCCTGGAGAATAGGACAGGGGGCCTACAATGAGCAGTTCTTC. Together with reference TRBV30 and TRBJ2-1, the CDR3 gives the full variable domain: SQTIHQWPATLVQPVGSPLSLECTVEGTSNPNLYWYRQAAGRGLQLLFYSVGIGQISSEVPQNLSASRPQDRQFILSSKKLLLSDSGFYLCAWRIGQGAYNEQFFGPGTRLTVL.

The chain carries TRBV5-1 and TRBJ2-3; 8 bases fit TRBD2. Germline CDR1 and CDR2: SGHRS and YFSETQ. There are 15 residues in the CDR3. Trimming took 0 bases from V and 4 from J; bases not matched to a gene: 4. The CDR3 DNA reads as TGCGCCAGCAGCTTGGCCTACGGGGGGGCAGATACGCAGTATTTT. It yields the protein CASSLAYGGADTQYF.

The chain joins TRBV6-5 to TRBJ1-6, with a weak D call TRBD1 (5 bases). V was pared by 4 bases and J by 10 bases, with 8 bases between. This CDR3 is 12 amino acids long. CDR1 is MNHEY, CDR2 SVGAGI, per germline. CDR3 sequence (DNA): TGTGCCAGCAGTTCAGGGTCCTCACCCCTCCACTTT. Translated: CASSSGSSPLHF.

The chain couples TRBV5-1 to TRBJ2-1, with 7 bases lining up with TRBD2. The CDR3 covers 15 residues. CDR1 is SGHRS, CDR2 YFSETQ, per germline. V lost 3 bases and J lost 0; bases outside the gene matches: 3. CDR3 sequence reads: CASSSSGTSYNEQFF. For the CDR3, the DNA is TGCGCCAGCAGCTCCAGCGGGACCTCCTACAATGAGCAGTTCTTC.

The rearrangement uses TRBV14 and TRBJ2-2; weak D call: TRBD1 (6 bases). Between the trimmed V and J ends, which lost 2 bases and 5 bases, there was a span of 6 bases. The CDR3 totals 13 residues. The V gene's germline CDR1 is SGHDN and CDR2 FVKESK. The CDR3 loop reads CASSQRGTGELFF. The CDR3 DNA sequence: TGTGCCAGCAGCCAAAGGGGGACCGGGGAGCTGTTTTTT.